These 8 T cell receptor beta chains were all obtained from the same sample, sequenced in a study of long-term antiretroviral therapy in people with HIV. Runs used v3.0 of the immunoSEQ assay and were done at survey level. Clones were sequenced by immunoSEQ multiplex PCR, and TCRdb holds only the in-frame ones, with some missing. The table shows roughly 38,000 clones, with less than 85% occurring only once. This sample comprised unsorted PBMCs, obtained 3.4 years after starting antiretroviral therapy. All receptors come from a man between 25 and 39 years old with HIV.

The CDR3 protein is CASSPGEVSSYEQYF. In DNA form, the CDR3 reads TGTGCCAGCAGCCCAGGGGAGGTTAGCTCCTACGAGCAGTACTTC. The chain joins TRBV11-2 to TRBJ2-7; possibly TRBD1 or TRBD2 for D (6 bases each). This CDR3 has 15 amino acids. V dropped 5 bases and J dropped 0 bases, with 14 bases sitting between them. The V gene's germline CDR1 is SGHAT and CDR2 FQNNGV.

This rearrangement joins TRBV28 to TRBJ2-7; 10 bases map to TRBD1. This CDR3 comprises 14 residues. Trimming took 8 bases from V and 1 from J; bases not matched to a gene: 5. Per germline, CDR1 MDHEN and CDR2 SYDVKM. The CDR3 loop is CASPPGQGSYEQYF. The CDR3 DNA sequence: TGTGCCAGCCCCCCGGGACAGGGGTCCTACGAGCAGTACTTC. Supplemented by reference TRBV28 and TRBJ2-7, the full variable domain reads DVKVTQSSRYLVKRTGEKVFLECVQDMDHENMFWYRQDPGLGLRLIYFSYDVKMKEKGDIPEGYSVSREKKERFSLILESASTNQTSMYLCASPPGQGSYEQYFGPGTRLTVT.

J is TRBJ2-7 and V is TRBV7-8; 7 bases are shared with TRBD2. J was trimmed by 1 base and V by 5 bases; bases with no gene match: 8. Germline CDR1 and CDR2: SGHVS and FQNEAQ. This CDR3 comprises 15 residues. As DNA, the CDR3 is TGTGCCAGCAGCCCATGGGGAGGGAAGTCCTACGAGCAGTACTTC. Translated, it gives CASSPWGGKSYEQYF.

This chain's CDR3 is CASSELGRLYNEQFF. DNA for the CDR3: TGCGCCAGCAGTGAGCTCGGGAGGCTGTACAATGAGCAGTTCTTC. The genes are TRBV10-2 and TRBJ2-1, with 7 bases that match TRBD2. Unmatched junction bases numbered 5, after V lost 2 bases and J lost 4 bases. Germline loops: CDR1 WSHSY, CDR2 SAAADI. The CDR3 is 15 residues long.

This rearrangement joins TRBV5-6 to TRBJ2-6; D call uncertain. Germline CDR1 SGHDT, CDR2 YYEEEE. The CDR3 sequence is 15 residues long. The V end was cut by 4 bases, the J end by 4 bases, with 12 bases between. The CDR3 region is CASSPQWVGANVLTF. CDR3 bases: TGTGCCAGCAGCCCGCAGTGGGTCGGGGCCAACGTCCTGACTTTC.

The J gene is TRBJ1-1, the V gene TRBV4-3, with D possibly being TRBD1 (5 bases). Germline CDR1 reads LGHNA; CDR2 reads YSLEER. Trimming shortened V by 5 bases and J by 5 bases, and 12 bases separated the two germline ends. The CDR3 loop spans 13 amino acids. CDR3: CASSIPGGTEAFF. The CDR3 region has the DNA TGCGCCAGCAGCATACCTGGGGGGACTGAAGCTTTCTTT.

In its sample, this clone was seen a few times. CDR3 coding DNA: TGTGCCAGCAGACCAACACCGAGCTCTGGAAACACCATATATTTT. It codes for CASRPTPSSGNTIYF. The chain combines TRBV7-2 with TRBJ1-3; D uncertain. Germline loops: CDR1 SGHTA, CDR2 FQGNSA. This CDR3 comprises 15 residues. With 6 bases removed from V and 0 bases from J, the gap between germline ends came to 12 bases.

The chain recombines TRBV5-6 with TRBJ2-7, with 12 nucleotides matching TRBD2. The V gene's germline CDR1 is SGHDT and CDR2 YYEEEE. This CDR3 region has 17 residues. V shed 1 base and J 4 bases; nucleotides not matched to a gene: 9. CDR3 nucleotide sequence: TGTGCCAGCAGCTTGAGGTCTAGCGGGAGGGCCGGATACGAGCAGTACTTC. This encodes CASSLRSSGRAGYEQYF.